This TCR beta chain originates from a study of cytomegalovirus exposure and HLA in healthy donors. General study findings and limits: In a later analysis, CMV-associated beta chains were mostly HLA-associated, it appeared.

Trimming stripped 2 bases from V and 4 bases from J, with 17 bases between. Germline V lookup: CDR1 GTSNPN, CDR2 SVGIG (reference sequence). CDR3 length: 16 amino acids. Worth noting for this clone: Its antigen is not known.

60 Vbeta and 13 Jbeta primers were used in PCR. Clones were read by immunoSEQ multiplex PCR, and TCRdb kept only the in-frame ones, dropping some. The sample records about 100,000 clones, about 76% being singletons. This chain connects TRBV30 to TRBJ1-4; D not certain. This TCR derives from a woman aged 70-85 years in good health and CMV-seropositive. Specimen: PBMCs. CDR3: CAWSPIDLRGNEKLFF. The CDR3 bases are TGTGCCTGGAGTCCAATAGACCTCCGGGGTAATGAAAAACTGTTTTTT.